This section outlines one T cell receptor beta chain sequence together with its context. Which antigen it targets is not known. It has no much larger one-base neighbor in the sample; base qualities were not kept. The data derive from a study of regulatory T cells in long-lasting Graves disease (dated by TCRdb to the early 2020s). Some background on the complete study: Newly diagnosed Graves' disease patients had taken antithyroid drugs for less than 3 months. Patients with persistent Graves' disease were compared with patients with newly diagnosed Graves' disease using TCR sequencing and RNA sequencing of peripheral blood. The study was registered as a clinical trial and conducted in China. TCR sequencing covered some 13 persistent and some 20 newly diagnosed Graves' disease patients, some 33 samples in total. The full study reports these points: The authors acknowledged the small sample size as a limitation that may reduce accuracy. Compared with newly diagnosed patients, persistent Graves' disease patients had lower TCR Shannon entropy and fewer highly expanded clones, which suggests clonal expansion. A larger number of public clonotypes was shared among persistent patients (approximately 2,500) than among newly diagnosed patients (approximately 1,000). Only the TCR beta chain was sequenced and analyzed. The study examined only peripheral blood because the primary lesion, thyroid tissue, could not be accessed. Preferential use of TRBV28, TRBJ1-2 and TRBJ2-5 was observed in persistent disease, whereas TRBV20-1 and TRBJ2-1 were favored in newly diagnosed disease.

The CDR3 spans 14 residues, from the cysteine through the phenylalanine. Only the CDR3 DNA is retained, 42 bases long and in frame from the first base. The germline V gene gives CDR1 as SGHTA and CDR2 as FQGTGA. Here V drops 5 bases and J drops 1 base, and the junction holds 3 bases not matched to any gene. Sample time point, as interpreted from the label and publication: newly diagnosed GD, antithyroid drugs for less than 3 months. For both TCR sequencing and RNA sequencing, RNA was extracted from PBMCs in TRIzol. The diagnosis of Graves' disease followed American Thyroid Association guidelines. Recruitment of patients was carried out at an endocrinology department in Xi'an, China. Each patient gave 9 to 10 milliliters of peripheral blood, collected in an EDTA anticoagulant tube. Ficoll Paque Plus density gradient separation was used to isolate PBMCs, and no additional T cell sorting was done. An Agilent 2100 Bioanalyzer and agarose gel were used to check RNA quality, while a NanoDrop 2000 measured RNA concentration.

The library was built by means of multiplex PCR. Sequencing was carried out with an Illumina HiSeq 4000. iRepertoire HTBI primers and Arm-PCR amplification of CDR3 regions were used to construct TCR beta libraries. Gel purification was performed on PCR products prior to sequencing. From the authors' description of their analysis: Across samples, roughly 60 TRBV and 15 or so TRBJ segments were identified and used for gene usage analysis of CDR3 amino acid clonotypes. Filtered high-quality paired reads were merged into contigs using COPE and FqMerger. Contigs were aligned with BLAST to IMGT TRBV, TRBD and TRBJ reference genes, and CDR3 was defined per IMGT. Clonotypes above 0.1% frequency were classified as highly expanded clones. Shannon entropy served as the measure of repertoire diversity, while the Gini coefficient captured V-J evenness. A clonotype found in more than one individual was treated as public. The public reads were quality trimmed at Q25 with fastp and then assembled into clones with MiXCR by TCRdb, keeping productive beta chains. Entries that share a CDR3 protein sequence are merged under the most common genes and DNA. V and J calls and clone size were set by TCRdb, not the authors. In all, the sample holds 400,000 to 650,000 distinct CDR3 sequences, and 15% to 20% of those were seen once. The top ten clones comprise roughly 25% of the sample.

This sample also appeared in a second study, on T cells in Graves' hyperthyroidism and ophthalmopathy. As the second paper documents: Stable Graves' hyperthyroidism was defined as the absence of progression to ophthalmopathy over 18 months of follow-up. The hyperthyroidism patients were between 18 and 65 years old and newly diagnosed, with a disease duration of less than 2 months. Any patient with an uncontrolled infection, another autoimmune disease, pregnancy or lactation was excluded. Diagnoses were established on the basis of clinical symptoms, serum thyroxine and TRAb, thyroid ultrasound, and orbital computed tomography. For the first round of RT-PCR on the TCR CDR3, the HTBI primer set was used together with the Qiagen OneStep RT-PCR kit. Blood samples also contained most of the expanded thyroid clonotypes (frequency above 0.001), which suggests that blood repertoires may reflect thyroid immune responses. In cross-validation, a model built on a 13 V-J signature told ophthalmopathy apart from stable hyperthyroidism with under 90% sensitivity and roughly 82% specificity, and in testing the same model reached 80%/75%. In validation, the model predicted progression to ophthalmopathy a median of roughly 6.2 months before onset, with roughly 70% sensitivity and about 72% specificity. To identify distinguishing TCR V-J signatures, a discovery cohort of 95 to 100 patients was used, comprising under 45 with Graves' ophthalmopathy and 55 to 65 with stable Graves' hyperthyroidism. An independent validation cohort of about 20 hyperthyroidism patients and approximately 16 patients who later progressed to ophthalmopathy tested prospective prediction of ophthalmopathy. The 100 or so discovery patients were divided at random into training and test sets in a 7:3 ratio. In roughly six Graves' hyperthyroidism patients, the study also compared T-cell repertoires from thyroid tissue with T-cell repertoires from blood. Following sampling, methimazole starting at 30 mg daily was given to hyperthyroidism patients, and high-dose intravenous methylprednisolone was given to ophthalmopathy patients. Libraries were constructed in a second round of multiplex PCR, after which size selection and purification were carried out. Sequencing of the libraries was done on an Illumina HiSeq2000 using paired-end 100 bp reads. SOAPnuke was used to process the raw data, with reads discarded if the reads contained adapters or uncalled bases, had a mean Phred below 15, or lacked an exact constant-primer or identifier match. COPE v1.2.5 was used to merge high-quality paired reads, and clonotypes were defined as unique nucleotide sequences. Clonotypes were aligned to IMGT TRBV, TRBD and TRBJ reference segments using MiTCR v1.1. Only V-J combinations with frequency above 0.0001, covering 99% to 99.2% of repertoires, were analysed. The TCS score was defined as F50 (clonal expansion) divided by E x V (chaos), with BLOSUM62-based TCRdist calculated between CDR3 peptides within each V-J. Welch's t-statistics and random forest reduced 514 V-J features to roughly 13, which were used in a naive Bayes classifier (R e1071). No statistical method was used to set the sample size in advance, and investigators knew the group allocation. According to the paper, TCR Vbeta CDR3 sequencing was carried out on some 140 peripheral blood samples, which came from under 50 ophthalmopathy, 75 to 80 hyperthyroidism and roughly 17 progressor patients.

The sequencing here drew on peripheral blood mononuclear cells (PBMCs), taken at new diagnosis, from a patient treated with antithyroid drugs. The chain links TRBV7-3 with TRBJ2-3, with 7 middle bases fitting TRBD2. This clonotype was sampled from a woman in her forties or fifties with Graves disease. Donor details come from another sample of the same person, matched by shared clones. The DNA is as follows: TGTGCCAGCAGCCGGGGAGGGGGCACAGATACGCAGTATTTT. Translated, this gives CASSRGGGTDTQYF.